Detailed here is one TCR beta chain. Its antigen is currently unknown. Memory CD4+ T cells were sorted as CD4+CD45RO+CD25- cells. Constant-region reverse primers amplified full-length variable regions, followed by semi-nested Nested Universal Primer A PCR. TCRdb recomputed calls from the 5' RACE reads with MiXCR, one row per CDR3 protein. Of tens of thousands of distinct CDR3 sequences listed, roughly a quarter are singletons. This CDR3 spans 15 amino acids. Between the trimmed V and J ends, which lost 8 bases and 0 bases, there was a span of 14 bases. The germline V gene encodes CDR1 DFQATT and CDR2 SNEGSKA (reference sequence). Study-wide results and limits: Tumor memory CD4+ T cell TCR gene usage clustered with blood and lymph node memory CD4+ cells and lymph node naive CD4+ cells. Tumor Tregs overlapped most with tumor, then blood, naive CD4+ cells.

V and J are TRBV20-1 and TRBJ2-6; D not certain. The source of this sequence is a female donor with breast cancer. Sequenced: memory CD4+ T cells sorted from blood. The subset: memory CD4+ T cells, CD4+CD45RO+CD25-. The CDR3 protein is CSTIHRLSGANVLTF. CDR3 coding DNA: TGCAGTACTATACACAGACTCTCTGGGGCCAACGTCCTGACTTTC.